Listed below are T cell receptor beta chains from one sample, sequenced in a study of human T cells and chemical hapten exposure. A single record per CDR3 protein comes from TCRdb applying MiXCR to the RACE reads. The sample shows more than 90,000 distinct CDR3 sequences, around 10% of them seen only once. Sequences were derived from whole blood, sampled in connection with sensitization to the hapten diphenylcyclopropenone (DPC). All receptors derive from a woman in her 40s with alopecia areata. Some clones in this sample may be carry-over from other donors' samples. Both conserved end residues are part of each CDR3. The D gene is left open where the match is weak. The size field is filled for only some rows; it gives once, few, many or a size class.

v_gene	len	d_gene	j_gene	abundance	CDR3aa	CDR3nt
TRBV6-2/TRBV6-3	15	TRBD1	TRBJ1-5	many	CASTPGQGSNQPQHF	TGTGCCAGCACCCCGGGACAGGGATCCAATCAGCCCCAGCATTTT
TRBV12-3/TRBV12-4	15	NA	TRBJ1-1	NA	CASSPTDRLNTEAFF	TGTGCCAGCAGTCCTACAGACAGATTGAACACTGAAGCTTTCTTT
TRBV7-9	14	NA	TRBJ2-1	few	CASSSRTIYNEQFF	TGTGCCAGCAGCTCTAGGACTATCTACAATGAGCAGTTCTTC
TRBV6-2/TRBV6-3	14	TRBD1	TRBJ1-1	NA	CASSSVSGTGLAFF	TGTGCCAGCAGTTCAGTCTCCGGGACAGGGTTGGCTTTCTTT
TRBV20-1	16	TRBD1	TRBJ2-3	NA	CSARDLRDRGADTQYF	TGCAGTGCTAGAGATCTACGGGACAGGGGAGCAGATACGCAGTATTTT
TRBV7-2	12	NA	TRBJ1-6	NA	CASSARGSPLHF	TGTGCCAGCAGCGCGCGCGGTTCACCCCTCCACTTT
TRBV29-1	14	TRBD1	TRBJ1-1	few	CSVSVGQGNTEAFF	TGCAGCGTTTCGGTGGGACAGGGAAACACTGAAGCTTTCTTT
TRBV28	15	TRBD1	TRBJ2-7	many	CASRITGQEPYEQYF	TGTGCCAGCAGGATTACAGGACAGGAACCCTACGAGCAGTACTTC
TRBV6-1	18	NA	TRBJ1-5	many	CASSERGGSLHSNQPQHF	TGTGCCAGCAGTGAAAGAGGAGGCAGCCTCCATAGCAATCAGCCCCAGCATTTT
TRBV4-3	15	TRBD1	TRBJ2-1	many	CASSQRTGVYNEQFF	TGCGCCAGCAGCCAACGGACAGGAGTCTACAATGAGCAGTTCTTC
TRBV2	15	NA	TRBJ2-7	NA	CASSKEPGSTYEQYF	TGTGCCAGCAGTAAAGAGCCGGGTTCCACCTACGAGCAGTACTTC
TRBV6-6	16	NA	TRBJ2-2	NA	CASSYLGGTTSGELFF	TGTGCCAGCAGTTACCTAGGCGGGACCACCTCCGGGGAGCTGTTTTTT
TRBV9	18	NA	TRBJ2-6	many	CASTKRASVTSGANVLTF	TGTGCCAGCACCAAACGGGCCAGCGTGACCTCTGGGGCCAACGTCCTGACTTTC
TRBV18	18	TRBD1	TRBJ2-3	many	CASSPLPGTETSTDTQYF	TGTGCCAGCTCACCACTTCCAGGGACAGAAACTAGCACAGATACGCAGTATTTT
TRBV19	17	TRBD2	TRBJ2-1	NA	CASSPGLAGGSYNEQFF	TGTGCCAGTAGTCCGGGACTAGCGGGGGGATCCTACAATGAGCAGTTCTTC
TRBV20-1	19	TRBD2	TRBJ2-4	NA	CSARVEGLAGVLAKNIQYF	TGCAGTGCTAGAGTAGAAGGACTAGCGGGGGTGTTAGCCAAAAACATTCAGTACTTC
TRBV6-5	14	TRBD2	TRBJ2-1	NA	CASSSSGPNNEQFF	TGTGCCAGCAGCAGTAGCGGGCCCAACAATGAGCAGTTCTTC
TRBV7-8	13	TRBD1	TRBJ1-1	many	CASSLTTGALAFF	TGTGCCAGCAGCTTAACGACAGGGGCCTTAGCTTTCTTT
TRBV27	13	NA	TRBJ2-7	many	CASSRTGTYEQYF	TGTGCCAGCAGTCGTACTGGGACCTACGAGCAGTACTTC
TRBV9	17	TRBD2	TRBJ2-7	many	CASSVSSGTSGDYEQYF	TGTGCCAGCAGCGTAAGCTCCGGGACTAGCGGGGACTACGAGCAGTACTTC
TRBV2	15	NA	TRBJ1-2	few	CASISGKRNYGRYTF	TGTGCCAGCATATCGGGCAAACGTAACTATGGTCGCTACACCTTC
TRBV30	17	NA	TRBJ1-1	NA	CAWTVGRVLRANTEAFF	TGTGCCTGGACTGTAGGAAGGGTGCTTCGGGCGAACACTGAAGCTTTCTTT
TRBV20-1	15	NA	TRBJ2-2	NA	CSARRGSLNTGELFF	TGCAGTGCTAGAAGAGGGAGCCTGAACACCGGGGAGCTGTTTTTT
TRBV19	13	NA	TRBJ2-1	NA	CASSITTYNEQFF	TGTGCCAGTAGTATAACGACCTACAATGAGCAGTTCTTC
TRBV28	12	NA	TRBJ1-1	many	CASRVSNTEAFF	TGTGCCAGCAGGGTTTCTAACACTGAAGCTTTCTTT
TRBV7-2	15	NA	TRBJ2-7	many	CASSLTWTGMHEQYF	TGTGCCAGCAGCTTAACCTGGACGGGAATGCACGAGCAGTACTTC
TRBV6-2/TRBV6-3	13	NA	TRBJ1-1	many	CASSYSTPTEAFF	TGTGCCAGCAGTTACTCGACTCCAACTGAAGCTTTCTTT
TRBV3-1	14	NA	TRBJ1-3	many	CASSRADSGNTIYF	TGTGCCAGCAGCCGAGCGGACTCTGGAAACACCATATATTTT
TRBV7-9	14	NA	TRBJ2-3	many	CASVPDFNTDTQYF	TGTGCCAGCGTACCGGACTTCAACACAGATACGCAGTATTTT
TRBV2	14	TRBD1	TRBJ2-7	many	CASSLRGQGYEQYF	TGTGCCAGCAGTTTGCGGGGACAGGGGTACGAGCAGTACTTC
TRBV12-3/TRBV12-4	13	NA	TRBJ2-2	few	CASRKGDTGELFF	TGTGCCAGCAGGAAAGGGGACACCGGGGAGCTGTTTTTT
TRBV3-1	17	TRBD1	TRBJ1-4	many	CASSQEDPGQGYEKLFF	TGTGCCAGCAGCCAAGAGGATCCGGGACAGGGCTACGAAAAACTGTTTTTT
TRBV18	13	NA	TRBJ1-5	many	CASSRTDNQPQHF	TGTGCCAGCTCACGGACAGACAATCAGCCCCAGCATTTT
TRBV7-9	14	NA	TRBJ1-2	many	CASSSGLLAAGYTF	TGTGCCAGCAGCAGCGGACTGCTAGCCGCTGGCTACACCTTC
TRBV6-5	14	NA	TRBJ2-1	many	CASGGTASYNEQFF	TGTGCCAGCGGAGGGACAGCCTCCTACAATGAGCAGTTCTTC
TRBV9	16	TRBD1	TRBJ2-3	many	CASSHDIWTGESTQYF	TGTGCCAGCAGCCACGATATATGGACAGGGGAGAGTACGCAGTATTTT
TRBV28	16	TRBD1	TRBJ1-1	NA	CASSRGGTGRNTEAFF	TGTGCCAGCAGTCGGGGGGGGACAGGGAGGAACACTGAAGCTTTCTTT
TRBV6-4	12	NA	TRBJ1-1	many	CASRKGVAEAFF	TGTGCCAGCAGGAAGGGGGTCGCTGAAGCTTTCTTT
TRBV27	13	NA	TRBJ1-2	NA	CASSLRGGSGYTF	TGTGCCAGCAGTTTAAGGGGGGGGTCTGGCTACACCTTC
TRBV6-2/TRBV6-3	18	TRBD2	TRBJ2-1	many	CASSYSRLAGGSYNEQFF	TGTGCCAGCAGTTACTCCCGACTAGCGGGAGGTTCCTACAATGAGCAGTTCTTC
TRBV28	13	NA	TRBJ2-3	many	CASSLGTADTQYF	TGTGCCAGCAGCCTTGGGACCGCCGATACGCAGTATTTT
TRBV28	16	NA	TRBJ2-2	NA	CASFPAGQRNTRELFF	TGTGCCAGCTTCCCAGCGGGACAGAGAAACACCCGGGAGCTGTTTTTT
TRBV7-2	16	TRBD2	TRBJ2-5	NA	CASSSSSSGRGETQYF	TGTGCCAGCAGCTCTAGCTCTAGCGGGAGGGGGGAGACCCAGTACTTC
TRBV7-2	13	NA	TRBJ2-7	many	CASSSTITSEQYF	TGTGCCAGCAGCTCGACTATCACCTCCGAGCAGTACTTC